The entry below describes one T cell receptor (beta chain). This specimen belongs to a study of PD-L1 blockade in urothelial cancer. Time point of the sample: peripheral blood 6 weeks after treatment start. The CDR3 is 15 amino acids. Germline CDR1 reads SGHKS; CDR2 reads YYEKEE (reference sequence). V shed 2 bases and J shed 5 bases, with 11 bases lying between them. Some clones are missing from TCRdb's copy, which holds only in-frame ones; the method was immunoSEQ multiplex PCR. The repertoire has 50,000 or so clones, about 85% of them found once; the top ten carry approximately 2%. The starting material was PBMCs, obtained around atezolizumab (anti-PD-L1) treatment. V gene TRBV5-5 combines with J gene TRBJ1-6; D possibly corresponds to TRBD1 (5 bases). The source is a man aged 50-59 years with urothelial cancer. The CDR3 DNA reads TGTGCCAGCAGCTTCTCTGGGGCGGATAATTCACCCCTCCACTTT. Translation: CASSFSGADNSPLHF.